The rows below give T cell receptor beta chains drawn from one sample of a study of T-cell memory formation after mild COVID-19. TCRdb recomputed calls from the 5' RACE reads with MiXCR, one row per CDR3 protein. The sample lists some 290,000 distinct CDR3 sequences, 15% to 20% occurring once. Sequenced sample: PBMCs or a T cell subset sorted from them (not recorded which). The receptor set was obtained from a young man who had mild COVID-19 (a few samples of this study predate the infection). Cell type and time point are not known. Both conserved end residues are part of each CDR3. A D gene is named only where the DNA matches it firmly. Clone size is stated in some rows and not others, as once, few, many or a class when expanded.

>-|TRBV7-9|-|TRBJ1-1
TGTGCCGGCCGAGGCACTGAAGCTTTCTTT
CAGRGTEAFF
>few|TRBV24-1|-|TRBJ2-1
TGTGCCACCAGTCAGAAAGGGAAGCAGTTCTTC
CATSQKGKQFF
>-|TRBV7-2|-|TRBJ2-7
TGTGCCAGCAGCTACACCGATCACTACGAGCAGTACTTC
CASSYTDHYEQYF
>-|TRBV6-5|-|TRBJ1-2
TGTGCCAGCAGTTACTCGAGGGTCCCCCTAACAGTAGCTAACTATGGCTACACCTTC
CASSYSRVPLTVANYGYTF
>-|TRBV7-2|TRBD1|TRBJ2-5
TGTGCCAGCAGCGCCCGACAGGGGAGCGAGACCCAGTACTTC
CASSARQGSETQYF
>many|TRBV7-9|TRBD1|TRBJ1-2
TGTGCCAGCAGCTTCGCGGACAGGGGCTCTGGCTACACCTTC
CASSFADRGSGYTF
>few|TRBV12-3/TRBV12-4|TRBD1|TRBJ1-5
TGTGCCAGCAGTTGGGAGACAGGGGGCAATCAGCCCCAGCATTTT
CASSWETGGNQPQHF
>-|TRBV6-5|-|TRBJ2-3
TGTGCCAGCAGTTACACAGGACGCACAGTTACGCAGTATTTT
CASSYTGRTVTQYF
>-|TRBV5-6|-|TRBJ1-2
TGTGCCAGCAGCGAGACAGCCCTAAGCCTCTATGGCTACACCTTC
CASSETALSLYGYTF
>few|TRBV19|TRBD1|TRBJ2-7
TGTGCCAGTAGTTACCGGGACAGTTCCTACGAGCAGTACTTC
CASSYRDSSYEQYF
>-|TRBV27|-|TRBJ2-7
TGTGCCAGCAGTTTGGACAGCCTAACCTACGAGCAGTACTTC
CASSLDSLTYEQYF
>-|TRBV6-5|-|TRBJ1-6
TGTGCCAGCAGTTTCGCCACAGCAAATTCACCCCTCCACTTT
CASSFATANSPLHF
>few|TRBV6-5|TRBD1|TRBJ2-1
TGTGCCAGCAGTTCGGACAGGGACCAGCAGTTCTTC
CASSSDRDQQFF
>many|TRBV4-3|-|TRBJ1-2
TGCGCCAGCAGCCAAGATCCCGGCTATGGCTACACCTTC
CASSQDPGYGYTF
>few|TRBV6-5|-|TRBJ1-1
TGTGCCAGCAGTCAATACCGAGGGGGAGCTTTCTTT
CASSQYRGGAFF
>few|TRBV7-9|TRBD2|TRBJ2-1
TGTGCCAGCAGCTTAGGGGGACTAGCTCGGAATGAGCAGTTCTTC
CASSLGGLARNEQFF
>-|TRBV6-5|-|TRBJ1-6
TGTGCCAGCAGTTACTCGGACAGCTATAATTCACCCCTCCACTTT
CASSYSDSYNSPLHF
>few|TRBV7-8|-|TRBJ2-6
TGTGCCAGCAGCGCCCTTAGGGCCGGGGCCAACGTCCTGACTTTC
CASSALRAGANVLTF
>few|TRBV6-2/TRBV6-3|-|TRBJ2-2
TGTGCCAGCGGGAACACCGGGGAGCTGTTTTTT
CASGNTGELFF
>few|TRBV7-2|TRBD1|TRBJ2-3
TGTGCCAGCAGCTTGGTGCCGGGACAGGGGACGCAGTATTTT
CASSLVPGQGTQYF
>-|TRBV5-1|TRBD2|TRBJ2-1
TGCGCCAGCAGCCGCGGGGGGGCCGAAGGGCAAGAGCAGTTCTTC
CASSRGGAEGQEQFF
>-|TRBV15|-|TRBJ2-5
TGTGCCACCAGCAGGGCCGGGACATGGGAGACCCAGTACTTC
CATSRAGTWETQYF
>-|TRBV6-2/TRBV6-3|-|TRBJ2-1
TGTGCCAGCAGCAGCCGGGGACGGAGTGAGCAGTTCTTC
CASSSRGRSEQFF
>few|TRBV4-3|-|TRBJ1-1
TGCGCCAGCAGCCCAGGGAGGGTTGCCATGAACACTGAAGCTTTCTTT
CASSPGRVAMNTEAFF
>many|TRBV20-1|-|TRBJ2-2
TGCAGTGCTAGAGATCCGCAAAGGGAGATCGGGGAGCTGTTTTTT
CSARDPQREIGELFF
>once|TRBV5-1|-|TRBJ1-4
TGCGCCAGCACTCTCGGAACAACTAATGAAAAACTGTTTTTT
CASTLGTTNEKLFF
>many|TRBV7-2|TRBD2|TRBJ2-1
TGTGCCAGCAGTCGGGGACTAGCGGGCAATGAGCAGTTCTTC
CASSRGLAGNEQFF
>few|TRBV5-5|TRBD1|TRBJ1-5
TGTGCCAGCAGCTGGACAGGGAATCAGCCCCAGCATTTT
CASSWTGNQPQHF
>-|TRBV6-2/TRBV6-3|-|TRBJ2-7
TGTGCCAGCAGTTTTACAGGGCACGAGCAGTACTTC
CASSFTGHEQYF
>-|TRBV20-1|-|TRBJ2-1
TGCAGTGCTAGAGGCCGGGTGGAGCAGTTCTTC
CSARGRVEQFF
>-|TRBV12-3/TRBV12-4|-|TRBJ1-1
TGTGCCAGCAGCCAACAGCAAATGAACACTGAAGCTTTCTTT
CASSQQQMNTEAFF
>-|TRBV2|TRBD1|TRBJ1-1
TGTGCCAGCAGTATTCGGACAGGGGGGGAAAACACTGAAGCTTTCTTT
CASSIRTGGENTEAFF
>many|TRBV7-2|-|TRBJ2-2
TGTGCCAGCAGCTTAGTGGCGCTAGGAACGGAGCTGTTTTTT
CASSLVALGTELFF
>few|TRBV5-1|-|TRBJ2-5
TGCGCCAGCAGCTTGACCGGGATACAAGAGACCCAGTACTTC
CASSLTGIQETQYF
>many|TRBV12-3/TRBV12-4|-|TRBJ1-5
TGTGCCAGCAGTTTTAGCAATCAGCCCCAGCATTTT
CASSFSNQPQHF
>few|TRBV28|TRBD1|TRBJ1-2
TGTGCCACTTCAACCCCAGGACAGGTCTATGGCTACACCTTC
CATSTPGQVYGYTF
>-|TRBV6-2/TRBV6-3|TRBD1|TRBJ2-3
TGTGCCAGCAGTGGGGGACAGCTCACAGATACGCAGTATTTT
CASSGGQLTDTQYF
>-|TRBV6-2/TRBV6-3|-|TRBJ2-1
TGTGCCAGCAGTTACGAGGCAGATTACAATGAGCAGTTCTTC
CASSYEADYNEQFF
>many|TRBV7-6|-|TRBJ2-5
-
CASSFGNGLQETQYF
>-|TRBV7-9|TRBD2|TRBJ2-3
TGTGCCAGCAGCCCCCAGATGGGTAGCGGGCCCACAGATACGCAGTATTTT
CASSPQMGSGPTDTQYF
>-|TRBV20-1|-|TRBJ1-5
TGCAGTGCTAGCGCCGACATAGGAGATCAGCGCCAGCATTTT
CSASADIGDQRQHF
>-|TRBV18|-|TRBJ1-2
TGTGCCAGCTCACCCGATGTACGGTATGGCTACACCTTC
CASSPDVRYGYTF
>few|TRBV5-5|-|TRBJ2-3
TGTGCCAGCAGCCCCCTTTATATACATAGCACAGATACGCAGTATTTT
CASSPLYIHSTDTQYF
>-|TRBV2|-|TRBJ2-6
TGTGCCAGCAGTGAAGCTCGCTCTGGGGCCAACGTCCTGACTTTC
CASSEARSGANVLTF
>few|TRBV18|-|TRBJ1-4
TGTGCCAGCTCACCCAACTGGGATGAAAAACTGTTTTTT
CASSPNWDEKLFF
>-|TRBV5-5|TRBD2|TRBJ2-7
TGTGCCAGCAGCCTGACCCGGACTAGCGGGGTCTACGAGCAGTACTTC
CASSLTRTSGVYEQYF
>-|TRBV7-9|TRBD2|TRBJ2-3
TGTGCCAGCAGCTTAGTCGCCTGGGGGACTAGCGGGACAGATACGCAGTATTTT
CASSLVAWGTSGTDTQYF
>-|TRBV4-2|TRBD2|TRBJ2-3
TGTGCCAGCAGCCAAGGGACTAGCGGGCACACAGATACGCAGTATTTT
CASSQGTSGHTDTQYF